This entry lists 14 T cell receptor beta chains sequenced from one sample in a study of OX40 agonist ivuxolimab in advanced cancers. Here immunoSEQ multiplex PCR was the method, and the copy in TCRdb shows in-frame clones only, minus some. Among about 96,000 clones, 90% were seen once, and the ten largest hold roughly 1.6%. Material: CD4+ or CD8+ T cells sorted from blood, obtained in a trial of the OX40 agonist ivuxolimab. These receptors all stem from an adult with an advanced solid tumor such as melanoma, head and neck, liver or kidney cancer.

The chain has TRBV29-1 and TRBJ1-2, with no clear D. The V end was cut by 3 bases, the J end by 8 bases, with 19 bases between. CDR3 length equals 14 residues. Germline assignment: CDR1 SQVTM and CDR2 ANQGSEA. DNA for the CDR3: TGCAGCGTTGACATTCGAGGGCCCCCAGAGGGCTACACCTTC. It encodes CSVDIRGPPEGYTF.

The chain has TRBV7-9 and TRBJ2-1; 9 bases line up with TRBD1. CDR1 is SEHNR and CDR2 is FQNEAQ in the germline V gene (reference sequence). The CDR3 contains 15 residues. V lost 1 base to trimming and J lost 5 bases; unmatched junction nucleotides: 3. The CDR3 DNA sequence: TGTGCCAGCAGCTTAGGGGACAGGGCGGACAATGAGCAGTTCTTC. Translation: CASSLGDRADNEQFF. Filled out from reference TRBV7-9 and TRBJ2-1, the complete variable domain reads DTGVSQNPRHKITKRGQNVTFRCDPISEHNRLYWYRQTLGQGPEFLTYFQNEAQLEKSRLLSDRFSAERPKGSFSTLEIQRTEQGDSAMYLCASSLGDRADNEQFFGPGTRLTVL.

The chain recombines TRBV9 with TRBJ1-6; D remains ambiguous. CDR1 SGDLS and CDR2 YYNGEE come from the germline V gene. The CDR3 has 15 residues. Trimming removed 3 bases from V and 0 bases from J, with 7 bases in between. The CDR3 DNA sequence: TGTGCCAGCAGCGGGTTGGGCTCCTATAATTCACCCCTCCACTTT. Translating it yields CASSGLGSYNSPLHF.

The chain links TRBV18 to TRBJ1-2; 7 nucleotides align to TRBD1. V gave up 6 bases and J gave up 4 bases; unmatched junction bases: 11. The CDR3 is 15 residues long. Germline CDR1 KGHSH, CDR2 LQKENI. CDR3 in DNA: TGTGCCAGCTCGGTCGACAGGGACAACGTCTATGGCTACACCTTC. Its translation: CASSVDRDNVYGYTF. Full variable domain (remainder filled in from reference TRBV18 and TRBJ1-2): NAGVMQNPRHLVRRRGQEARLRCSPMKGHSHVYWYRQLPEEGLKFMVYLQKENIIDESGMPKERFSAEFPKEGPSILRIQQVVRGDSAAYFCASSVDRDNVYGYTFGSGTRLTVV.

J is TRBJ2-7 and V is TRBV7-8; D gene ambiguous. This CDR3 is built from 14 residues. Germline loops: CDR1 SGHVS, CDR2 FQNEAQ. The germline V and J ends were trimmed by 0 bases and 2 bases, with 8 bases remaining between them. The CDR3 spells CASSLAPGPYEQYF. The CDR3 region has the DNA TGTGCCAGCAGCTTAGCACCCGGGCCCTACGAGCAGTACTTC.

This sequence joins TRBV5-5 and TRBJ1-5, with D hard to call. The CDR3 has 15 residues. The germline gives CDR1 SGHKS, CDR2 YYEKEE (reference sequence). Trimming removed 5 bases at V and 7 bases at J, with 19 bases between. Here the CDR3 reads CASSRQIRTEQPQHF. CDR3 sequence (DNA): TGTGCCAGCAGTCGACAAATAAGGACTGAGCAGCCCCAGCATTTT.

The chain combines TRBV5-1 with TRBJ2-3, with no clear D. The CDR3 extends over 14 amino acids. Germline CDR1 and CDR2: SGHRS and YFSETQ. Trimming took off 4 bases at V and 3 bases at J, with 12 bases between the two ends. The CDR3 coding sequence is TGCGCCAGCAGCCTACAAACTCTGACAGATACGCAGTATTTT. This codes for CASSLQTLTDTQYF.

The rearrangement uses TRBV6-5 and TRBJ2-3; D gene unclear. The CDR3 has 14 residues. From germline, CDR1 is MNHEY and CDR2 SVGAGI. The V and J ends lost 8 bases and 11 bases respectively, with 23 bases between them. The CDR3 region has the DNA TGTGCCAGCTGCGCCTCCGGTGGCAGTGGAATGCAGTATTTT. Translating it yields CASCASGGSGMQYF.

The CDR3 DNA reads TGTGCCAGCAGCCACCACCCGACAGGGGATCCCTACAATGAGCAGTTCTTC. Translating it yields CASSHHPTGDPYNEQFF. This chain uses TRBV11-3 with TRBJ2-1; TRBD1 matches at 8 bases. Germline values: CDR1 SGHNT, CDR2 YENEEA. Trimming at V came to 5 bases and at J to 2 bases, leaving 11 bases not matched to a gene. The CDR3 contains 17 residues.

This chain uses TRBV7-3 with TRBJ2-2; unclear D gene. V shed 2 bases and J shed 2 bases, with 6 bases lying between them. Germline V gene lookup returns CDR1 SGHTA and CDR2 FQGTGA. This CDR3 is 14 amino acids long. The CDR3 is CASSLQRNTGELFF. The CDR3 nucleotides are TGTGCCAGCAGCTTACAACGAAACACCGGGGAGCTGTTTTTT.

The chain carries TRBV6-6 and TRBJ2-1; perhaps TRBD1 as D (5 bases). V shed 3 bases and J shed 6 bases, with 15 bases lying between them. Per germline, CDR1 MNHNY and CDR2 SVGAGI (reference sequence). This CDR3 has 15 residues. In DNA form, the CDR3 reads TGTGCCAGCAGTTATGGGTCAGGACACGGCAATGAGCAGTTCTTC. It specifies CASSYGSGHGNEQFF.

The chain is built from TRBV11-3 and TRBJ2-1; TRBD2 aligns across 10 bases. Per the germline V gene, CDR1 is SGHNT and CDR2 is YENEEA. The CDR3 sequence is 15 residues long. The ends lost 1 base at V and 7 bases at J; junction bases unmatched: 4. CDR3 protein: CASSLASGRGNEQFF. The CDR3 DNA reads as TGTGCCAGCAGCTTAGCTAGCGGGAGAGGGAATGAGCAGTTCTTC.

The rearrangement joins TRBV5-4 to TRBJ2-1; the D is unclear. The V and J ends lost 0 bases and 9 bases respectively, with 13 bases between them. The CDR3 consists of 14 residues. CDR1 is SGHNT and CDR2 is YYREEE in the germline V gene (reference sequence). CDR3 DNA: TGTGCCAGCAGCTTGGCCCAGCCCACCGCTGAGCAGTTCTTC. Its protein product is CASSLAQPTAEQFF.

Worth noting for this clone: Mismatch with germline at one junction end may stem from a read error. The CDR3 loop reads CASKAGGESFGLF. CDR3 nucleotide sequence: TGTGCCAGCAAGGCGGGAGGGGAATCATTCGGGCTCTTC. This chain connects TRBV7-9 to TRBJ2-1, with TRBD2 matching over 9 bases. CDR1 is SEHNR and CDR2 is FQNEAQ in the germline V gene (reference sequence). This CDR3 comprises 13 residues.